What follows are 5 T cell receptor beta chains derived from one specimen sequenced in a study of OX40 agonist ivuxolimab in advanced cancers. Only in-frame clones appear in the TCRdb table, and some are missing; sequencing was by immunoSEQ multiplex PCR. The table includes about 100,000 clones, around 89% detected once. Material: CD4+ or CD8+ T cells sorted from blood, obtained in a trial of the OX40 agonist ivuxolimab. Every receptor here comes from an adult with an advanced solid tumor such as melanoma, head and neck, liver or kidney cancer.

This clone has a single count. The chain carries TRBV5-1 and TRBJ2-4; weak D call: TRBD2 (6 bases). The CDR3 extends over 17 amino acids. CDR1 is SGHRS, CDR2 YFSETQ, per germline. Trimming cost V 3 bases and J 2 bases, with 18 bases left between them. The DNA of the CDR3 is TGCGCCAGCAGCTCCATGGGGGGAGGAGGATCCAAAAACATTCAGTACTTC. This translates into CASSSMGGGGSKNIQYF.

The chain joins TRBV9 to TRBJ2-3, with 8 bases fitting TRBD2. CDR3 length: 15 amino acids. The germline gives CDR1 SGDLS, CDR2 YYNGEE. V lost 1 base to trimming and J lost 4 bases; unmatched junction nucleotides: 5. The CDR3 sequence: CASSVSSGGADTQYF. Here the CDR3 DNA reads TGTGCCAGCAGCGTATCCAGCGGGGGAGCAGATACGCAGTATTTT.

The chain carries TRBV28 and TRBJ2-6; TRBD1 aligns across 10 bases. The CDR3 has 18 amino acids. Germline V lookup: CDR1 MDHEN, CDR2 SYDVKM. V lost 5 bases, J lost 4 bases, and 11 bases stayed unmatched. The CDR3: CASSPSGTGDLGANVLTF. The CDR3 bases are TGTGCCAGCAGTCCCTCCGGGACAGGGGATCTCGGGGCCAACGTCCTGACTTTC.

V usage is TRBV6-6 and J usage is TRBJ1-1, with D uncertain. The CDR3 is 14 amino acids. The germline V gene has CDR1 MNHNY and CDR2 SVGAGI (reference sequence). The V end lost 2 bases, the J end lost 6 bases, and 13 bases lay between the germline ends. This chain's CDR3 is CASSYGTLGAEAFF. For the CDR3, the DNA is TGTGCCAGCAGTTACGGAACTCTTGGTGCTGAAGCTTTCTTT.

This chain joins TRBV2 and TRBJ2-7; D may be TRBD2 (6 bases). The CDR3 has 14 residues. Germline CDR1 is SNHLY and CDR2 is FYNNEI. V dropped 6 bases and J dropped 2 bases, with 14 bases sitting between them. The DNA for the CDR3 is TGTGCCAGCAGATGGGACTCGACAACCTACGAGCAGTACTTC. Amino acids: CASRWDSTTYEQYF.